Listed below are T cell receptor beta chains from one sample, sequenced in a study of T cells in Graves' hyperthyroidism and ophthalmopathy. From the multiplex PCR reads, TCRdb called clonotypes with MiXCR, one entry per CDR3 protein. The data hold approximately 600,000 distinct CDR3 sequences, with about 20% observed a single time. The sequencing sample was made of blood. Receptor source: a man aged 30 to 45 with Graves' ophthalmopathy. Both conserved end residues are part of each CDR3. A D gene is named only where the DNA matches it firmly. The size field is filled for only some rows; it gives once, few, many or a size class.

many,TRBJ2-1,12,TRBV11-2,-,TGTGCCAGCAGCTTAAAGGGCAATGAGCAGTTCTTC,CASSLKGNEQFF
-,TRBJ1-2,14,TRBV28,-,TGTGCCAGCACTTTTGGGGCACTTAACTATGGCTACACCTTC,CASTFGALNYGYTF
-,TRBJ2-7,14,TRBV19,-,TGTGCCAGTAGTATGCAGCACAGCTCCTACGAGCAGTACTTC,CASSMQHSSYEQYF
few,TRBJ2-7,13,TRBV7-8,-,TGTGCCAGCATGGCAGGGGGGTTTGGGGAGCAGTACTTC,CASMAGGFGEQYF
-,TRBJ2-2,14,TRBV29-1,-,TGCAGCGTTGAAAACCCAGGGCGCACCGGGGAGCTGTTTTTT,CSVENPGRTGELFF
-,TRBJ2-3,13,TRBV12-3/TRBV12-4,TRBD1,TGTGCCAGCAGCCGGACAGGGGTAGGGACGCAGTATTTT,CASSRTGVGTQYF
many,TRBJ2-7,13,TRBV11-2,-,TGTGCCAGCAGCTTAGACCAGGGCTACGAGCAGTACTTC,CASSLDQGYEQYF
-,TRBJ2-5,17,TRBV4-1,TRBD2,TGCGCCAGCAGCCAAGAGGGGACTAGGGGGAGTAGGGAGACCCAGTACTTC,CASSQEGTRGSRETQYF
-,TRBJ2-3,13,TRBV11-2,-,TGTGCCAGCAGCAAGCCAGGAGCAGATACGCAGTATTTT,CASSKPGADTQYF
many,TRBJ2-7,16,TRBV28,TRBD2,TGTGCCAGCAGTCTCGCTGGGGCGGGAGATGGACACGAGCAGTACTTC,CASSLAGAGDGHEQYF
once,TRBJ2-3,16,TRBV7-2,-,TGTGCCAGCAGCTCCTCGGGGGGCCTTCGCACAGATACGCAGTATTTT,CASSSSGGLRTDTQYF
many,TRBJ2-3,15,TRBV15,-,TGTGCCACCAGCAGAGTTAGCGGAAACACAGATACGCAGTATTTT,CATSRVSGNTDTQYF
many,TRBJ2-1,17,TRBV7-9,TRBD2,TGTGCCAGCAGCCCCCAGTTAGCGGGAGGGCGGAGTAATGAGCAGTTCTTC,CASSPQLAGGRSNEQFF
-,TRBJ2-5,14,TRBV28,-,TGTGCCAGCAGTTTATGGGGGGTTCGGGAGACCCAGTACTTC,CASSLWGVRETQYF
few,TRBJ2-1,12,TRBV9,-,TGTGCCAGCAGCGGGCAGACCCATGAGCAGTTCTTC,CASSGQTHEQFF
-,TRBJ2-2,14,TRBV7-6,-,TGTGCCAGCAGCTTAGCGCTAGACACCGGGGAGCTGTTTTTT,CASSLALDTGELFF
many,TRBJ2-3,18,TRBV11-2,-,TGTGCCAGCAGCTTAGCGAGGGACACCTACTCTAACACAGATACGCAGTATTTT,CASSLARDTYSNTDTQYF
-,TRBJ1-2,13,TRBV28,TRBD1,TGTGCCAGCAGTTCACAGGGGTACTATGGCTACACCTTC,CASSSQGYYGYTF
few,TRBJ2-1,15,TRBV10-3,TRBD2,TGTGCCATCAGTGAGTCGCAAGCGGGAGGCAATGAGCAGTTCTTC,CAISESQAGGNEQFF
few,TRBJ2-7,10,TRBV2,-,TGTGCCAGCGCCCGGACAGAGCAGTACTTC,CASARTEQYF
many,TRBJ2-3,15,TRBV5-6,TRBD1,TGTGCCAGCAGCTTGCTAGACAGGGATGACGATACGCAGTATTTT,CASSLLDRDDDTQYF
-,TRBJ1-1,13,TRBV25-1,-,TGTGCCAGCAGTTCATCCGGTCTACCTGAAGCTTTCTTT,CASSSSGLPEAFF
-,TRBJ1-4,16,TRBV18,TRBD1,TGTGCCAGCTCATCAGGACAGGGGTCGGCTAATGAAAAACTGTTTTTT,CASSSGQGSANEKLFF
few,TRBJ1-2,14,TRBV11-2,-,TGTGCCAACAGCGCCCGTGGTGGGGGGAGCGGCTACACCTTC,CANSARGGGSGYTF
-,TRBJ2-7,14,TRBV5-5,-,TGTGCCAGCATCCTCCTCGTACAGGGACGCGAGCAGTACTTC,CASILLVQGREQYF
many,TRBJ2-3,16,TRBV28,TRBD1,TGTGCCAGCAGTCCGCACAGGGGGATGGGCACAGATACGCAGTATTTT,CASSPHRGMGTDTQYF
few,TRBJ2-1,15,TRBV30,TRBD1,TGTGCCTGGACCCCCCCGGGGACAGACTTTAATGAGCAGTTCTTC,CAWTPPGTDFNEQFF
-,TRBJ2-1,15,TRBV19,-,TGTGCCAGTAGTATAGTAGGGGGGACCTACAATGAGCAGTTCTTC,CASSIVGGTYNEQFF
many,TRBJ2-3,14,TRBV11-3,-,TGTGCCAGCAGCGAGCAGTTAGGCACAGATACGCAGTATTTT,CASSEQLGTDTQYF
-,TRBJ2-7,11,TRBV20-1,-,TGCAGTGCTTACAGGGGAGGAGAGCAGTACTTC,CSAYRGGEQYF
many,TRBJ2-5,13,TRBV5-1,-,TGCGCCAGCAGACCGACGGTAAAAGAGACCCAGTACTTC,CASRPTVKETQYF
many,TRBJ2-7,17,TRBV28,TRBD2,TGTGCCAGCAGTTTATGGGGACTAGCGGGAGTCCAATACGAGCAGTACTTC,CASSLWGLAGVQYEQYF
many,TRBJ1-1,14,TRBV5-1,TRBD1,TGTGCCAGCAGCCCGACAGGGGGGAACACTGAAGCTTTCTTT,CASSPTGGNTEAFF
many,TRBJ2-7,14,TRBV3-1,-,TGTGCCAGCAGCCAATGGAGCGGCTCCTACGAGCAGTACTTC,CASSQWSGSYEQYF
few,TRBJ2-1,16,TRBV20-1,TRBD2,TGCAGTGCTAGAGTTGAAGTAGCGGGAGGGCCCGGTGAGCAGTTCTTC,CSARVEVAGGPGEQFF
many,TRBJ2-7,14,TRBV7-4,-,TGTGCCAGCAGCCCACACAGGGTTCCCTACGAGCAGTACTTC,CASSPHRVPYEQYF
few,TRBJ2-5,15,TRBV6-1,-,TGTGTCAGCAGTTCGACTTCACAGCCTCAAGAGACCCAGTACTTC,CVSSSTSQPQETQYF
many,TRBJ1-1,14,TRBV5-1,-,TGCGCCAGCACGAGGAGGGGCGCAGAAACTGAAGCTTTCTTT,CASTRRGAETEAFF
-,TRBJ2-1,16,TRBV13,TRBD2,TGTGCCAGCAGCCAAGGGACTAGCGGGAGTACCGATGAGCAGTTCTTC,CASSQGTSGSTDEQFF
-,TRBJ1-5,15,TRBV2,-,TGTGCCAGCAATCCGGGACGACGGTACGGCCAGCCCCAGCATTTT,CASNPGRRYGQPQHF
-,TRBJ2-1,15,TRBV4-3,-,TGCGCCAGCAGCCAAGATGACGGGAACGCCAATGAGCAGTTCTTC,CASSQDDGNANEQFF
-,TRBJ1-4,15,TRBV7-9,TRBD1,TGTGCCAGCAGCCCATGGACAGGGGAAAATGAAAAACTGTTTTTT,CASSPWTGENEKLFF
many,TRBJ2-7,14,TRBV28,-,TGTGCCAGCAGGCCGATTCTACAGCCCTACGAGCAGTACTTC,CASRPILQPYEQYF
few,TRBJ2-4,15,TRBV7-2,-,TGTGCCAGCAGCTTAGCGGCTCTAGCCAAAAACATTCAGTACTTC,CASSLAALAKNIQYF
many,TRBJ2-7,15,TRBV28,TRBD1,TGTGCCAGCAGTCCGACGACAGGGGATGGGGGCGAGCAGTACTTC,CASSPTTGDGGEQYF
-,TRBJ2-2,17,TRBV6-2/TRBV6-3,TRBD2,TGTGCCAGCAGTTACTATCCGGGAGGGAGGAACACCGGGGAGCTGTTTTTT,CASSYYPGGRNTGELFF
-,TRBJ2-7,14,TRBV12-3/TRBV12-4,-,TGTGCCAGCAGTTTTCTGGACGGCTCCTACGAGCAGTACTTC,CASSFLDGSYEQYF
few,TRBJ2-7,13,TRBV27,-,TGTGCCAGCAGTTTATCGTGGACCTACGAGCAGTACTTC,CASSLSWTYEQYF
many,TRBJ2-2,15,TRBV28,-,TGTGCCAGCAGACACCTCGATGCGAACACCGGGGAGCTGTTTTTT,CASRHLDANTGELFF
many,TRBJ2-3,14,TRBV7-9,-,TGTGCCAGCAGCTTAGAAGTGGCCACAGATACGCAGTATTTT,CASSLEVATDTQYF
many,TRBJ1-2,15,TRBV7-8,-,TGTGCCAGCAGCTTAGCGGCCGCAGGGGCCGGTGGCTACACCTTC,CASSLAAAGAGGYTF
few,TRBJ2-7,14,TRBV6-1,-,TGTGCCAGCAGTTATGCACGAACGGCGTCCGAGCAGTACTTC,CASSYARTASEQYF
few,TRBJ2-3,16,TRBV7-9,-,TGTGCCAGCGCCCGGTTGGGGACTCGGCGCACAGATACGCAGTATTTT,CASARLGTRRTDTQYF
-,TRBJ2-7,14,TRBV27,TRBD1,TGTGCCAGCAGTTTGTGGGGGACAGGGAGCGAGCAGTACTTC,CASSLWGTGSEQYF